The following is a TCR beta chain sequence with its context. Its antigen remains unidentified. Using immunoSEQ multiplex PCR, the repertoire was profiled, and TCRdb retains in-frame clones only, with some absent. The table has tens of thousands of clones, around nine tenths seen once. The data derive from a study of T cell repertoires in ileal Crohn's disease. The wider study: Biopsies of the neoterminal ileum at postoperative colonoscopy form M6 samples. Findings of the study overall: High-frequency clones were more common in sorted CD8 than CD4 cells. Clonal expansions were more frequent in active smokers than non-smokers at surgery.

After removal of 5 bases from V and 5 bases from J, the junction contained 11 bases not matched to a gene. Looked up from germline, CDR1 is LNHNV and CDR2 is YYDKDF (reference sequence). The CDR3 is 15 residues long. Time point described: neoterminal ileum biopsy at postoperative endoscopy, about 6 months after surgery. The chain recombines TRBV15 with TRBJ2-7; 8 bases line up with TRBD2. This clonotype was sampled from an adult with Crohn's disease. Sequenced material: ileal tissue. CDR3 protein: CATSGNSGNWDEQYF. CDR3 bases: TGTGCCACCAGCGGAAATAGCGGGAACTGGGACGAGCAGTACTTC.